The clone carrying this T cell receptor (beta chain) was seen a handful of times. Its antigen is unknown. As every portion of the isolated RNA was reverse transcribed, the sequencing read expressed TCRB transcripts. About 3.57 million reads, on average, came from each naive, central memory and regulatory T cell sample. Clones were sequenced by immunoSEQ multiplex PCR, and TCRdb holds only the in-frame ones, with some missing. Of under 400,000 clones in the sample, around 12% were seen once. The sample is drawn from a study of beta chain features in type 1 diabetes. Study observations and caveats: Healthy donors had naive, central memory and Treg TCRB repertoires that appeared less similar than those seen among patients. Shorter TCRB CDR3s, moderately but significantly so, were found in Type 1 diabetes patients in all four CD4+ subsets.

One heparinised blood draw, averaging about 100 mL, came from each donor. V lost 4 bases to trimming and J lost 7 bases; unmatched junction nucleotides: 7. The CDR3 loop spans 14 amino acids. Germline V lookup: CDR1 SGHRS, CDR2 YFSETQ. The chain couples TRBV5-1 to TRBJ2-5; 10 bases are shared with TRBD1. This sequence originates from a woman aged 18-29 years with type 1 diabetes. The sequenced sample was naive CD4+ T cells from blood. The CDR3 sequence is CASSPGQGPGTQYF. CDR3 in DNA: TGCGCCAGCAGCCCGGGACAGGGGCCAGGGACCCAGTACTTC.